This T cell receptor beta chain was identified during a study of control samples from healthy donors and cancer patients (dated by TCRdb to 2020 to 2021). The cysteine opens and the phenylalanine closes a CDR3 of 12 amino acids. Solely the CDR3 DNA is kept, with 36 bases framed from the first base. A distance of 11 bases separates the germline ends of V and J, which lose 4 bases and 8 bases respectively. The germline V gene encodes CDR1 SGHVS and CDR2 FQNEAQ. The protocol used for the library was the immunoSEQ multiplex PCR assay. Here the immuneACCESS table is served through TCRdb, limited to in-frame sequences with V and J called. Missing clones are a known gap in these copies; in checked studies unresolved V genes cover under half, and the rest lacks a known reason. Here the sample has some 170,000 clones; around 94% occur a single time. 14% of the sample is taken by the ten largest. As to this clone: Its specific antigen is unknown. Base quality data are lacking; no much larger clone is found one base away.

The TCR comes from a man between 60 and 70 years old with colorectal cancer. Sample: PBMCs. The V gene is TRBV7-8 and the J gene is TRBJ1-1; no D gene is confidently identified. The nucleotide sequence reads TGTGCCAGCAGCTCCACTAAAGGGGAAGCTTTCTTT. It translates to CASSSTKGEAFF. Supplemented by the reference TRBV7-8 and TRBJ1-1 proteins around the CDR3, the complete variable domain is GAGVSQSPRYKVAKRGQDVALRCDPISGHVSLFWYQQALGQGPEFLTYFQNEAQLDKSGLPSDRFFAERPEGSVSTLKIQRTQQEDSAVYLCASSSTKGEAFFGQGTRLTVV.